This T cell receptor (beta chain) was captured by sequencing in a study of blood T cell repertoires in COVID-19. At the level of the study: Acute and convalescent COVID-19 samples came from the United States, Italy and Spain. T cells, B-cell-depleted T cells, or PBMCs supplied cDNA or gDNA.

Methods used by the authors: Reference gene primer amplification gave estimated nucleated cell counts. Measured with immunoSEQ multiplex PCR; TCRdb has only the in-frame clones, and not every one. That table gives V, J and clone size, and the DNA gave D and trimming. This sample has some 300,000 clones, with approximately 89% found just once. Followed over time, Seattle patients had been enrolled while infection was active. With 5 bases removed from V and 4 bases from J, the gap between germline ends came to 12 bases. This CDR3 contains 14 residues. Per germline, CDR1 SGHTA and CDR2 FQGNSA. Note on this clone: Other nucleotide sequences in the sample specify the same CDR3.

The chain couples TRBV7-2 to TRBJ1-5; D perhaps matches TRBD1 (5 bases). The sequence came from a woman in her twenties or thirties with COVID-19, enrolled during active disease. The sample was peripheral blood. CDR3 nucleotides: TGTGCCAGCAGCCCACGGGCAGGGAATCAGCCCCAGCATTTT. Amino acid sequence: CASSPRAGNQPQHF.